The text below deals with one T cell receptor (beta chain). Its antigen is unidentified. The germline V gene encodes CDR1 KGHSH and CDR2 LQKENI. The CDR3 length is 15 residues. V dropped 2 bases and J dropped 4; count of bases not matched to a gene: 4. Both 60 Vbeta primers and 13 Jbeta primers went into the PCR. Assay: immunoSEQ multiplex PCR; the TCRdb copy retains only in-frame clones and omits some. Of over 100,000 clones in the sample, over 60% were seen once. The data are from a study of cytomegalovirus exposure and HLA in healthy donors. Background on the study: A previous analysis identified 90 million to 140 million unique TCR beta sequences derived from roughly 180 million T cells.

The study, taken as a whole, reports: In a later analysis, parvovirus B19, influenza, CMV and Epstein-Barr virus appeared linked to several top co-occurrence clusters.

The TCR was taken from a woman in her late teens or twenties in good health and CMV-seropositive. The sequencing input was PBMCs. This sequence joins TRBV18 and TRBJ2-2, with 7 bases lining up with TRBD2. CDR3 amino acids: CASSPNGRITGELFF. The DNA for the CDR3 is TGTGCCAGCTCACCAAACGGGAGGATCACCGGGGAGCTGTTTTTT.